This TCR beta chain was sequenced for a study of cytomegalovirus exposure and HLA in healthy donors. Study-level information: HLA-typed donors contributed some 77 million unique TCRs, which were held in an early data release.

Study findings and constraints: A reported reduction in N-insertions relative to the roughly 700-donor mean was seen in an Asian-associated ancestry cluster in a later analysis. Analyses of presence and absence presupposed an approximately uniform sequencing depth across donors. Investigators reported under 200 TCR beta chains as tied to cytomegalovirus.

The CDR3 sequence is 13 residues long. Per the germline V gene, CDR1 is SEHNR and CDR2 is FQNEAQ (reference sequence). V was trimmed by 1 base and J by 7 bases, leaving 10 bases between them. About this clone itself: Its antigen is as yet unknown.

With 60 Vbeta and 13 Jbeta primers, the PCR was carried out. Clones were read by immunoSEQ multiplex PCR, and TCRdb kept only the in-frame ones, dropping some. The table shows about 74,000 clones, with more than 65% occurring only once. The sequence was obtained from a woman aged 40 to 49 in good health and CMV-seropositive. V and J are TRBV7-9 and TRBJ2-5; D gene unclear. Sequenced material: PBMCs. CDR3 in amino acids: CASSLDRERTQYF. As DNA, the CDR3 is TGTGCCAGCAGCTTAGATAGAGAACGGACCCAGTACTTC.